This TCR beta chain emerged from a study of cytomegalovirus exposure and HLA in healthy donors. Germline trimming cut 3 bases from V and 5 bases from J; bases unmatched to any gene: 3. This CDR3 is 15 amino acids long. CDR1 and CDR2 (germline): SGHRS, YFSETQ. PCR employed 60 Vbeta and 13 Jbeta primers. The repertoire was sequenced with immunoSEQ multiplex PCR; TCRdb's copy has only in-frame clones and lacks some. Of tens of thousands of clones listed, 75% to 85% are singletons. V is TRBV5-1 and J is TRBJ1-4, with 11 bases aligning to TRBD1. The sequenced sample consisted of PBMCs. The TCR comes from a male donor in good health and CMV-seronegative. The CDR3 loop reads CASSWGDRGNEKLFF. CDR3 coding DNA: TGCGCCAGCAGCTGGGGGGACAGGGGGAATGAAAAACTGTTTTTT.